This is a list of T cell receptor beta chains from one sample in a study of identical twins. From the 5' RACE reads, TCRdb called clonotypes with MiXCR, one entry per CDR3 protein. The sample yields roughly 540,000 distinct CDR3 sequences, 22% seen once. This sample was shared with a second study, whose subject was T cells expressing NK-cell markers.

The sequenced material came from CD4+ T cells sorted from blood. The receptors were gathered from a woman aged 18-35 years in good health. CDR3s include the opening cysteine and the closing phenylalanine or tryptophan. A D gene is named only where the DNA matches it firmly. Expanded clones get a size class; other rows say once, few or many, or leave the size out.

J gene: TRBJ2-3
V gene: TRBV2
clone size: NA
D gene: NA
CDR3 DNA: TGTGCCAGCACCCCTGGCCTTACAGATACGCAGTATTTT
CDR3 protein: CASTPGLTDTQYF

J gene: TRBJ2-3
V gene: TRBV6-5
clone size: few
D gene: TRBD2
CDR3 DNA: TGTGCCAGCAGTTACACCCGACTAGCGGGTGGCGATACGCAGTATTTT
CDR3 protein: CASSYTRLAGGDTQYF

J gene: TRBJ2-1
V gene: TRBV10-3
clone size: few
D gene: TRBD2
CDR3 DNA: TGTGCCATCAGCAACCCCGGACTAGCGGGGGGGAGCTCCTACAATGAGCAGTTCTTC
CDR3 protein: CAISNPGLAGGSSYNEQFF

J gene: TRBJ2-1
V gene: TRBV5-1
clone size: NA
D gene: TRBD2
CDR3 DNA: TGCGCCAGCAGTCTGGTAGCGGGAGGGAATGAGCAGTTCTTC
CDR3 protein: CASSLVAGGNEQFF

J gene: TRBJ2-7
V gene: TRBV7-9
clone size: NA
D gene: NA
CDR3 DNA: TGTGCCAGCAGCCATAATGACGGGTACGAGCAGTACTTC
CDR3 protein: CASSHNDGYEQYF

J gene: TRBJ2-7
V gene: TRBV20-1
clone size: few
D gene: TRBD2
CDR3 DNA: TGCAGTGCTGTGGGGGGGGGTAGCGGGGCCATTTACGAGCAGTACTTC
CDR3 protein: CSAVGGGSGAIYEQYF

J gene: TRBJ1-2
V gene: TRBV7-9
clone size: NA
D gene: NA
CDR3 DNA: TGTGCCAGCAGCTTAGGGGACACCTATGGCTACACCTTC
CDR3 protein: CASSLGDTYGYTF

J gene: TRBJ2-1
V gene: TRBV7-9
clone size: NA
D gene: NA
CDR3 DNA: TGTGCCAGGAGTAGCGCGGAGCACAATGAGCAGTTCTTC
CDR3 protein: CARSSAEHNEQFF

J gene: TRBJ2-4
V gene: TRBV2
clone size: few
D gene: NA
CDR3 DNA: TGTGCCAGCAGTGAACGACTAGCCAAAAACATTCAGTACTTC
CDR3 protein: CASSERLAKNIQYF

J gene: TRBJ1-1
V gene: TRBV10-3
clone size: NA
D gene: NA
CDR3 DNA: TGTGCCTCCACAGGGCCCTTAAACACTGAAGCTTTCTTT
CDR3 protein: CASTGPLNTEAFF

J gene: TRBJ2-7
V gene: TRBV6-2/TRBV6-3
clone size: NA
D gene: TRBD2
CDR3 DNA: TGTGCCAGCAGTTACCCTCGAGATAGCGGGAAGTCCGAGCAGTACTTC
CDR3 protein: CASSYPRDSGKSEQYF

J gene: TRBJ2-7
V gene: TRBV20-1
clone size: few
D gene: NA
CDR3 DNA: TGCAGTGCTGCGTGGATCGACGAGCAGTACTTC
CDR3 protein: CSAAWIDEQYF

J gene: TRBJ1-1
V gene: TRBV20-1
clone size: NA
D gene: NA
CDR3 DNA: TGCAGTGCTAGACCCAACCCTCGGGCTTTCTTT
CDR3 protein: CSARPNPRAFF

J gene: TRBJ1-1
V gene: TRBV20-1
clone size: few
D gene: TRBD1
CDR3 DNA: TGCAGTGCTAGAGACCGGACAGGGTATGGTGAAGCTTTCTTT
CDR3 protein: CSARDRTGYGEAFF

J gene: TRBJ2-3
V gene: TRBV3-1
clone size: NA
D gene: TRBD2
CDR3 DNA: TGTGCCAGCTCCTCCCAGAGACTAGCAACCGATACGCAGTATTTT
CDR3 protein: CASSSQRLATDTQYF

J gene: TRBJ2-7
V gene: TRBV5-1
clone size: few
D gene: TRBD2
CDR3 DNA: TGCGCCAGCAGACAACTCGGCGCGGGACTATACGAGCAGTACTTC
CDR3 protein: CASRQLGAGLYEQYF

J gene: TRBJ1-2
V gene: TRBV27
clone size: NA
D gene: NA
CDR3 DNA: TGTGCCAGCAGTTTTATCGGGAGCAGAGGAATCTATGGCTACACCTTC
CDR3 protein: CASSFIGSRGIYGYTF

J gene: TRBJ2-7
V gene: TRBV5-1
clone size: few
D gene: TRBD2
CDR3 DNA: TGCGCCAGCAGCTTACTAGCGGTGACCTACGAGCAGTACTTC
CDR3 protein: CASSLLAVTYEQYF